These T cell receptor beta chains were read from a single sample in a study of T-cell reconstitution after alpha-beta-depleted transplantation in children. TCRdb recomputed calls from the PCR reads with MiXCR, one row per CDR3 protein. This sample has about 300,000 distinct CDR3 sequences, with roughly 7.8% found just once. The sample in question was peripheral blood, obtained 360 days after TCRalphabeta/CD19-depleted stem cell transplant. These receptor sequences come from a female patient aged 2-15 years who had a stem cell transplant for Fanconi anemia, so the T cells may come from the graft donor. CDR3s include the opening cysteine and the closing phenylalanine or tryptophan. D genes are given only for firm matches. Clone size appears in some rows only: once, few, many, or a class for an expanded clone.

abundance	v_gene	j_gene	d_gene	CDR3aa	CDR3nt
many	TRBV5-1	TRBJ1-1	-	CASSLGGYRANTEAFF	TGCGCCAGCAGCCTTGGGGGGTACAGGGCGAACACTGAAGCTTTCTTT
few	TRBV5-5	TRBJ1-1	TRBD1	CASSGLGQAPKGAFF	TGTGCCAGCAGCGGACTAGGACAGGCCCCTAAGGGGGCTTTCTTT
few	TRBV7-7	TRBJ2-1	-	CASSLRGPGEQFF	TGTGCTAGCAGCTTAAGGGGTCCGGGCGAGCAGTTCTTC
few	TRBV25-1	TRBJ1-1	-	CASRDGRGNTEAFF	TGTGCCAGCAGAGATGGAAGGGGTAACACTGAAGCTTTCTTT
few	TRBV2	TRBJ2-5	TRBD2	CASSPLAGAVETQYF	TGTGCCAGCAGTCCACTAGCGGGAGCGGTAGAGACCCAGTACTTC
-	TRBV2	TRBJ1-2	-	CASSETYGYTF	TGTGCCAGCAGTGAAACGTATGGCTACACCTTC
-	TRBV30	TRBJ2-7	TRBD1	CAWSPGTGNEQYF	TGTGCCTGGAGTCCCGGGACAGGGAACGAGCAGTACTTC
many	TRBV29-1	TRBJ2-7	-	CSVKGTSYEQYF	TGCAGCGTTAAAGGGACCTCCTACGAGCAGTACTTC
-	TRBV3-1	TRBJ2-4	-	CASCQESTLAKNIQYF	TGTGCCAGCTGCCAAGAATCGACCCTAGCCAAAAACATTCAGTACTTC
few	TRBV2	TRBJ1-5	TRBD1	CASSYTGDYQPQHF	TGTGCCAGCAGTTACACAGGGGATTATCAGCCCCAGCATTTT
-	TRBV6-5	TRBJ2-2	-	CASSSDREGWSTGELFF	TGTGCCAGCAGTTCCGACAGGGAGGGGTGGAGCACCGGGGAGCTGTTTTTT
many	TRBV12-3/TRBV12-4	TRBJ1-4	-	CASSLRRAAGNSEKLFF	TGTGCCAGCAGTTTACGCCGGGCCGCAGGGAATAGTGAAAAACTGTTTTTT
many	TRBV9	TRBJ2-3	-	CASSPPPGGWTDTQYF	TGTGCCAGCAGCCCCCCGCCCGGGGGTTGGACAGATACGCAGTATTTT
many	TRBV29-1	TRBJ1-5	-	CSVADYSNQPQHF	TGCAGCGTTGCGGATTATAGCAATCAGCCCCAGCATTTT
few	TRBV11-2	TRBJ2-5	-	CASSFGFSEVQETQYF	TGTGCCAGCAGCTTCGGTTTTTCTGAGGTACAAGAGACCCAGTACTTC
many	TRBV28	TRBJ1-2	-	CASTLGGPYGYTF	TGTGCCAGCACCTTGGGGGGACCCTATGGCTACACCTTC
-	TRBV7-3	TRBJ1-1	TRBD1	CASSSGQGIEAFF	TGTGCCAGCAGCTCGGGACAGGGCATTGAAGCTTTCTTT
-	TRBV28	TRBJ2-7	-	CASSFPDIYEQYF	TGTGCCAGCAGTTTCCCGGACATCTACGAGCAGTACTTC
-	TRBV20-1	TRBJ2-3	-	CSALTGSTDTQYF	TGCAGTGCGCTGACAGGTTCCACAGATACGCAGTATTTT
many	TRBV12-3/TRBV12-4	TRBJ2-7	-	CASSRRGRVGYEQYF	TGTGCCAGCAGTAGGAGGGGGCGCGTGGGCTACGAGCAGTACTTC
-	TRBV3-1	TRBJ2-1	-	CASSQATGAYNEQFF	TGTGCCAGCAGCCAAGCGACAGGCGCCTACAATGAGCAGTTCTTC
many	TRBV12-3/TRBV12-4	TRBJ1-1	-	CASSFGGMGGEAFF	TGTGCCAGCAGTTTCGGGGGCATGGGGGGCGAAGCTTTCTTT
many	TRBV28	TRBJ2-7	TRBD1	CASSFAQGAYEQYF	TGTGCCAGCAGTTTCGCACAGGGGGCCTACGAGCAGTACTTC
few	TRBV5-1	TRBJ2-5	TRBD1	CASSFIEQGNQETQYF	TGCGCCAGCAGCTTCATCGAACAGGGGAATCAAGAGACCCAGTACTTC
many	TRBV4-2	TRBJ2-7	TRBD2	CASSLTGTSGSYEQYF	TGTGCCAGCAGCCTGACCGGGACTAGCGGGAGCTACGAGCAGTACTTC
many	TRBV20-1	TRBJ2-5	-	CSARDGGGETQYF	TGCAGTGCTAGAGATGGGGGTGGGGAGACCCAGTACTTC
few	TRBV2	TRBJ2-5	TRBD2	CASSQLAGRYF	TGTGCCAGCAGTCAGTTAGCGGGGAGGTACTTC
-	TRBV7-9	TRBJ2-7	-	CASSPTGAGEQYF	TGTGCCAGCAGCCCTACTGGGGCGGGGGAGCAGTACTTC
many	TRBV5-1	TRBJ1-1	TRBD1	CASSLGGQGGTEAFF	TGCGCCAGCAGCTTGGGAGGACAGGGCGGTACTGAAGCTTTCTTT
many	TRBV7-2	TRBJ2-4	-	CASSLVSLGPLGNIQYF	TGTGCCAGCAGCTTAGTCTCTCTCGGGCCCCTTGGAAACATTCAGTACTTC
many	TRBV15	TRBJ2-1	-	CATSPIRDEQFF	TGTGCCACCAGTCCGATAAGGGATGAGCAGTTCTTC
few	TRBV5-1	TRBJ2-5	TRBD2	CASSLGGVGTSGTQETQYF	TGCGCCAGCAGCTTGGGGGGCGTCGGGACTAGCGGTACCCAAGAGACCCAGTACTTC
-	TRBV6-5	TRBJ2-2	TRBD2	CASSYAPGLAGKAGELFF	TGTGCCAGCAGTTACGCCCCCGGACTAGCGGGAAAGGCCGGGGAGCTGTTTTTT
many	TRBV5-1	TRBJ2-5	-	CASSFRDRQETQYF	TGCGCCAGCAGCTTCCGAGACAGACAAGAGACCCAGTACTTC
many	TRBV7-3	TRBJ2-5	-	CASSSGIQETQYF	TGTGCCAGCAGCTCAGGGATTCAAGAGACCCAGTACTTC
many	TRBV20-1	TRBJ2-7	TRBD2	CSASQGASAGGVDEQYF	TGCAGTGCTAGCCAAGGGGCTTCGGCGGGAGGGGTCGACGAGCAGTACTTC
-	TRBV7-2	TRBJ1-2	-	CASSLGPGEYGYTF	TGTGCCAGCAGCCTCGGACCAGGGGAGTATGGCTACACCTTC